These 5 T cell receptor beta chains came from one sample sequenced in a study of beta chain features in type 1 diabetes. Broader study findings: Moderate but significant shortening of TCRB CDR3s was recorded in all four CD4+ subsets from Type 1 diabetes patients.

cDNA synthesis used the whole RNA isolate, giving expressed TCRB sequences. Here immunoSEQ multiplex PCR was the method, and the copy in TCRdb shows in-frame clones only, minus some. The repertoire includes approximately 600,000 clones, under 15% of them detected once, and roughly 0.12% sits in the top ten. These receptors have no known antigen. Sequencing input: naive CD4+ T cells from blood. The receptor set was obtained from a man aged 25-45 years with type 1 diabetes.

This chain connects TRBV5-1 to TRBJ2-7, with D possibly matching TRBD1 (5 bases). V lost 1 base to trimming and J lost 2 bases, with 10 bases between them. Germline V gives CDR1 SGHRS, CDR2 YFSETQ. The CDR3 sequence is 14 residues long. CDR3 protein: CASSLSGPPYEQYF. The DNA for the CDR3 is TGCGCCAGCAGCTTGTCAGGGCCTCCCTACGAGCAGTACTTC.

This clone appeared once. The chain has TRBV4-3 and TRBJ1-1; maybe TRBD1 (5 bases). Looked up from germline, CDR1 is LGHNA and CDR2 is YSLEER. V was cut by 0 bases and J by 4 bases, with 9 bases left in between. This CDR3 is built from 14 residues. The CDR3 DNA reads as TGCGCCAGCAGCCAAGAGACAGCCAGCACTGAAGCTTTCTTT. It translates to CASSQETASTEAFF.

This clone was counted only a few times. The V gene is TRBV9, the J gene TRBJ2-1; TRBD2 matches 9 bases. Germline V lookup: CDR1 SGDLS, CDR2 YYNGEE. Unmatched junction bases numbered 7, after V lost 0 bases and J lost 0 bases. The CDR3 spans 18 residues. The CDR3 nucleotides are TGTGCCAGCAGCGTAGCGGCTAGCGGGGTGAGCTCCTACAATGAGCAGTTCTTC. Amino acids: CASSVAASGVSSYNEQFF.

V and J are TRBV5-1 and TRBJ2-1; TRBD2 matches 8 bases. Unmatched junction bases numbered 15, after V lost 0 bases and J lost 7 bases. Germline CDR1 reads SGHRS; CDR2 reads YFSETQ. The length of the CDR3 is 18 residues. The CDR3: CASSLGPSGQGLGNEQFF. The CDR3 nucleotides read TGCGCCAGCAGCTTGGGGCCTAGCGGGCAAGGCTTGGGGAATGAGCAGTTCTTC.

This clone was counted only a few times. This chain uses TRBV6-6 with TRBJ2-1, with 7 bases identical to TRBD1. Germline CDR1 MNHNY, CDR2 SVGAGI (reference sequence). There are 15 residues in the CDR3. V shed 4 bases, J shed 5 bases, and the junction held 8 bases outside the gene matches. The CDR3 DNA sequence: TGTGCCAGCAGTTCCGACAGGGCCCGCCACAATGAGCAGTTCTTC. Its protein product is CASSSDRARHNEQFF.